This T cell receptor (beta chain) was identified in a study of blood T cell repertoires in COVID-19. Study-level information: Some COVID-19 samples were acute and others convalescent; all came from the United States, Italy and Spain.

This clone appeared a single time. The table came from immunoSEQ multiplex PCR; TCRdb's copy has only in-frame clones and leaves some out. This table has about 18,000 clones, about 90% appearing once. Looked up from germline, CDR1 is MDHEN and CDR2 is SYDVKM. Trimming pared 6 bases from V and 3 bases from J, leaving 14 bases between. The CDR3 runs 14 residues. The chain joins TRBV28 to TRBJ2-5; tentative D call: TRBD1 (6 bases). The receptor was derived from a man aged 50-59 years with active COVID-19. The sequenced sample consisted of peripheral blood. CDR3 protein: CASRSGAAKETQYF. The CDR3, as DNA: TGTGCCAGCAGGTCAGGGGCAGCGAAAGAGACCCAGTACTTC. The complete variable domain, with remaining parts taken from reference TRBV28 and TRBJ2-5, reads DVKVTQSSRYLVKRTGEKVFLECVQDMDHENMFWYRQDPGLGLRLIYFSYDVKMKEKGDIPEGYSVSREKKERFSLILESASTNQTSMYLCASRSGAAKETQYFGPGTRLLVL.